A single T cell receptor beta chain is shown here with its context. The target antigen is unknown. The table came from immunoSEQ multiplex PCR; TCRdb's copy has only in-frame clones and leaves some out. The table lists hundreds of thousands of clones, around 97% of them singletons. This CDR3 has 15 amino acids. Germline V gene data show CDR1 as SGHVS and CDR2 as FQNEAQ. V was trimmed by 0 bases and J by 3 bases, leaving 12 bases between them. These data originate in a study of shared clonotypes between healthy human individuals. The study, taken as a whole, reports: Naive CD4 clonotype sharing across a few donors was roughly 5%. The represented genetic and exposure-history diversity was limited by the small number of donors.

The sequence derives from a woman aged 25 to 39 in good health. This rearrangement joins TRBV7-8 to TRBJ2-7, with D hard to call. The sequencing sample was made of naive CD4+ T cells sorted from blood. The subset: CD45RA+ positively selected. The CDR3 protein is CASSLARQASYEQYF. DNA for the CDR3: TGTGCCAGCAGCTTAGCGCGGCAAGCTAGCTACGAGCAGTACTTC.